This section outlines one T cell receptor (beta chain) sequence together with its context. Antigen unknown. This specimen comes from a study of CD8+ T cells in alopecia areata. About the research overall: Oral tofacitinib, 5 to 10 mg twice daily, was given in an open-label trial. General study points: Because one nonresponder was included, the link of baseline CD8+ expansion to response is considered uncertain. Significant decreases in scalp clonality and expanded CD8+ clones followed tofacitinib treatment.

The authors extracted RNA and reverse transcribed it into cDNA as the sequencing template. This table comes from immunoSEQ multiplex PCR, and its TCRdb copy is limited to in-frame clones, with some not included. Among some 170,000 clones, 58% were seen once, and the ten largest hold roughly 17%. The treatment denotes: oral pan-JAK inhibitor, 5-10 mg twice daily. Lesional scalp tissue (obtained by punch biopsy) and peripheral blood were collected from alopecia areata patients. This clonotype was obtained from a human donor with alopecia areata. This sample comprised CD4+ T cells sorted from blood, obtained at approximately week 60, from a patient treated with tofacitinib.

DNA of the CDR3: TGCAGCGTTGCCGGGACCCCAGGTGGAAACACCATATATTTT. This codes for CSVAGTPGGNTIYF. The V and J genes are TRBV29-1 and TRBJ1-3, with a possible D match to TRBD1 (5 bases). V lost 4 bases and J lost 3, with 13 bases in between. Germline CDR1 and CDR2: SQVTM and ANQGSEA. CDR3 length equals 14 residues.